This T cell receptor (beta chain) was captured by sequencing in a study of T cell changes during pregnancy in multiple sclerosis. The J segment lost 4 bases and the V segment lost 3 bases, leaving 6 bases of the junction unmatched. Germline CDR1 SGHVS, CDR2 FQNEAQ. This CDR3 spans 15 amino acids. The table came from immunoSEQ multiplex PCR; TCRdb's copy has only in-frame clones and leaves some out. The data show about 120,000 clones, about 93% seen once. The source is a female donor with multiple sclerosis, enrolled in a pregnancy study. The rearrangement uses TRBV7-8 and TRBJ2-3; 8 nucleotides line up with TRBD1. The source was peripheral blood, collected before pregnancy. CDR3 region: CASSFQQGDADTQYF. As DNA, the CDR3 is TGTGCCAGCAGCTTCCAACAGGGGGACGCAGATACGCAGTATTTT.